The rows below give T cell receptor beta chains drawn from one sample of a study of memory CD4+ T cells and cytomegalovirus serostatus. The method was immunoSEQ multiplex PCR; TCRdb's version includes in-frame clones alone and lacks a portion of them. The sample contains some 66,000 clones, 70% to 80% of which appear only once. Sequenced material: memory CD4+ T cells from blood. The receptors derive from an adult in good health and CMV-seropositive. CDR3s include the opening cysteine and the closing phenylalanine or tryptophan. Each record gives: D gene, clone size, J gene, V gene, CDR3 DNA, CDR3 protein. A D gene is named only where the DNA matches it firmly. Rows may omit the clone size; those that give it use once, few, many or a size class.

- | few | TRBJ2-7 | TRBV6-1 | TGTGCCAGCAGTGAAGCGCCCCGGACCTACGAGCAGTACTTC | CASSEAPRTYEQYF
TRBD1 | - | TRBJ1-1 | TRBV14 | TGTGCCAGCAGAACAGGGGGAACCGCTGAAGCTTTCTTT | CASRTGGTAEAFF
TRBD2 | - | TRBJ2-1 | TRBV6-1 | TGTGCCAGTAGTAGACTAGCGGGAGGGCGATATGAGCAGTTCTTC | CASSRLAGGRYEQFF
TRBD2 | - | TRBJ2-2 | TRBV14 | TGTGCCAGCAGCCAAGATCGACGGCTAGCGGAACTTAACACCGGGGAGCTGTTTTTT | CASSQDRRLAELNTGELFF
- | - | TRBJ2-3 | TRBV6-1 | TGTGCCAGCAGGTACCGCACAGATACGCAGTATTTT | CASRYRTDTQYF
TRBD1 | - | TRBJ1-5 | TRBV27 | TGTGCCAGCAGTATCGACAGGGGCCGTGATCAGCCCCAGCATTTT | CASSIDRGRDQPQHF
TRBD1 | - | TRBJ2-7 | TRBV28 | TGTGCCAGCAGGTTATCCGGGACAGGGGGCTCCGAGCAGTACTTC | CASRLSGTGGSEQYF
TRBD1 | - | TRBJ2-6 | TRBV29-1 | TGCAGCGTTCCGGGGGACAGGGTATCCTCTGGGGCCAACGTCCTGACTTTC | CSVPGDRVSSGANVLTF
- | - | TRBJ2-3 | TRBV11-1 | TGTGCCAGCAGTATGGTGGGGGGCCCTTCAATAACAGATACGCAGTATTTT | CASSMVGGPSITDTQYF
- | - | TRBJ1-5 | TRBV25-1 | TGTGCCAGCAGTGGGGGATGGGGTCAGCCCCAGCATTTT | CASSGGWGQPQHF
TRBD1 | - | TRBJ2-7 | TRBV18 | TGTGCCAGCTCACCCCCGGGACAGTCAAGGTCCTACGAGCAGTACTTC | CASSPPGQSRSYEQYF
TRBD2 | - | TRBJ2-3 | TRBV25-1 | TGTGCCAGCAGTGAAAGACTAGCGGGGGCCACAGATACGCAGTATTTT | CASSERLAGATDTQYF
TRBD1 | - | TRBJ1-1 | TRBV7-3 | TGTGCCAGCAGCAAACAGGGGGGCAACACTGAAGCTTTCTTT | CASSKQGGNTEAFF
- | medium-sized | TRBJ1-1 | TRBV2 | TGTGCCAGCAGTGAAGAACGGATGAACACTGAAGCTTTCTTT | CASSEERMNTEAFF
- | - | TRBJ1-5 | TRBV19 | TGTGCCAGTAGTATTAAAGAGGGGGGGAATCAGCCCCAGCATTTT | CASSIKEGGNQPQHF
- | - | TRBJ2-7 | TRBV5-5 | TGTGCCAGCAGCCCTTGGGGGGTGTTCGAGCAGTACTTC | CASSPWGVFEQYF
TRBD2 | - | TRBJ2-4 | TRBV28 | TGTGCCAGCAGTCCCCACCCCAGAGGGAGGGTGGAGAAAAACATTCAGTACTTC | CASSPHPRGRVEKNIQYF
- | - | TRBJ1-1 | TRBV19 | TGTGCCAGTAGTATAGCGGTCCGGGGGGGACGGGCTTTCTTT | CASSIAVRGGRAFF
- | few | TRBJ1-1 | TRBV19 | TGTGCCAGCTGCCTCTCCAGGAACACTGAAGCTTTCTTT | CASCLSRNTEAFF
TRBD2 | - | TRBJ2-7 | TRBV2 | TGTGCCATGACTAGCAGCTCCTACGAGCAGTACTTC | CAMTSSSYEQYF
TRBD1 | - | TRBJ1-5 | TRBV5-5 | TGTGCCAGCAGCAACCGAGGACAGGGTCATCAGCCCCAGCATTTT | CASSNRGQGHQPQHF
- | - | TRBJ2-3 | TRBV29-1 | TGCAGCGTTGAAGGAGGGTGGGCAGGTCGCACAGATACGCAGTATTTT | CSVEGGWAGRTDTQYF
TRBD1 | - | TRBJ2-5 | TRBV7-9 | TGTGCCAGCAGCTTAGGGGACAGGGCCCAAGAGACCCAGTACTTC | CASSLGDRAQETQYF
- | - | TRBJ2-5 | TRBV9 | TGTGCCAGTTCTCTAGGCCCGGCGGAGACCCAGTACTTC | CASSLGPAETQYF
- | - | TRBJ1-5 | TRBV18 | TGTGCCAGCTCACCAACCCGGGGACCCAGCAATCAGCCCCAGCATTTT | CASSPTRGPSNQPQHF
- | - | TRBJ1-1 | TRBV5-1 | TGCGCCAGCAGCTTGGTAACGGGGGCTGGCACTGAAGCTTTCTTT | CASSLVTGAGTEAFF
- | - | TRBJ2-1 | TRBV6-6 | TGTGCCAGCAGTTACTCAAGGAGTGAGCAGTTCTTC | CASSYSRSEQFF
- | - | TRBJ2-1 | TRBV7-2 | TGTGCCAGCAGCCAGACAGGCTACTCCTACAATGAGCAGTTCTTC | CASSQTGYSYNEQFF
TRBD1 | - | TRBJ2-7 | TRBV6-5 | TGTGCCAGCAGTTCCAGGGGACAGTTCTACGAGCAGTACTTC | CASSSRGQFYEQYF
- | - | TRBJ2-1 | TRBV11-2 | TGTGCCAGCAGCTTAGGTGGGATTGAGCAGTTCTTC | CASSLGGIEQFF
- | few | TRBJ2-3 | TRBV5-1 | TGCGCCAGCAGCTTGCGGTTGAGTGCGGGAGATACGCAGTATTTT | CASSLRLSAGDTQYF
- | - | TRBJ2-7 | TRBV18 | TGTGCCAGCTCGCTGGACGTCAGCTACGAGCAGTACTTC | CASSLDVSYEQYF
- | once | TRBJ1-1 | TRBV11-3 | TGTGCCAGCAGCTTGGGTGCGGGGATGAACACTGAAGCTTTCTTT | CASSLGAGMNTEAFF
- | - | TRBJ1-6 | TRBV2 | TGTGCCAGCACCTCCAATACCGGGCTCCTTTCATCCCTCCACTTT | CASTSNTGLLSSLHF
- | few | TRBJ2-4 | TRBV7-5 | TGTGTCAGAAGGGTAGGGGGGCTGAACATTCAGTACTTC | CVRRVGGLNIQYF
TRBD2 | once | TRBJ2-7 | TRBV25-1 | TGTGCCAGGGTGACTAGCGGGAAAACCTACGAGCAGTACTTC | CARVTSGKTYEQYF